The 29 T cell receptor beta chains presented below share a single source sample, sequenced in a study of identifying expanded T cells in peripheral blood. Produced via immunoSEQ multiplex PCR; TCRdb's table is partial and in-frame only. The sample has about 110,000 clones; 85% to 90% are singletons. Material: blood. All receptors come from a person between 18 and 70 years old in good health.

The rearrangement uses TRBV7-8 and TRBJ2-2; no definite D call. Germline-derived CDR1 and CDR2 are SGHVS and FQNEAQ. V lost 6 bases, J lost 4 bases, and 15 bases lay in between. The CDR3 extends over 15 amino acids. The CDR3: CASSLVERSTGELFF. In DNA, the CDR3 is TGTGCCAGCAGTCTAGTCGAACGGAGCACCGGGGAGCTGTTTTTT.

V gene TRBV5-6 combines with J gene TRBJ1-2; TRBD1 might be the D (6 bases). Germline V gene data show CDR1 as SGHDT and CDR2 as YYEEEE. The CDR3 sequence is 14 residues long. Trimming cost V 3 bases and J 4 bases, with 13 bases left between them. CDR3: CASSSGGGPYGYTF. In DNA, the CDR3 is TGTGCCAGCAGCTCTGGCGGGGGCCCCTATGGCTACACCTTC.

The V and J genes are TRBV11-3 and TRBJ2-3; D uncertain. The CDR3 consists of 13 residues. Per germline, CDR1 SGHNT and CDR2 YENEEA. With 2 bases removed from V and 6 bases from J, the gap between germline ends came to 9 bases. The CDR3 here is CASSLSQLDTQYF. Here the CDR3 DNA reads TGTGCCAGCAGCTTATCCCAGCTTGATACGCAGTATTTT.

This chain uses TRBV7-9 with TRBJ1-2; D remains ambiguous. The CDR3 loop spans 14 amino acids. Trimming shortened V by 1 base and J by 0 bases, and 6 bases separated the two germline ends. Germline V gene lookup returns CDR1 SEHNR and CDR2 FQNEAQ (reference sequence). CDR3 sequence reads: CASSLDFANYGYTF. DNA for the CDR3: TGTGCCAGCAGCTTAGATTTCGCTAACTATGGCTACACCTTC. Combining the CDR3 with reference TRBV7-9 and TRBJ1-2 gives the whole variable domain DTGVSQNPRHKITKRGQNVTFRCDPISEHNRLYWYRQTLGQGPEFLTYFQNEAQLEKSRLLSDRFSAERPKGSFSTLEIQRTEQGDSAMYLCASSLDFANYGYTFGSGTRLTVV.

This clone showed up just once. The genes are TRBV6-1 and TRBJ2-5; 9 bases agree with TRBD2. CDR1 and CDR2 (germline): MNHNS, SASEGT. The V gene end was trimmed by 4 bases and the J gene end by 4 bases; junction bases not matched to a gene: 7. This CDR3 is built from 15 residues. The CDR3 DNA sequence: TGTGCCAGCAGTGTTCTAGCGGGGTTCCCAGAGACCCAGTACTTC. It codes for CASSVLAGFPETQYF.

The chain is built from TRBV13 and TRBJ2-5, with no clear D. CDR3 size: 15 residues. In germline, CDR1 is PRHDT, CDR2 FYEKMQ (reference sequence). The V and J ends lost 7 bases and 1 base respectively, with 16 bases between them. The CDR3 region has the DNA TGTGCCAGCACCGGACGGGTAGGCAGCCAAGAGACCCAGTACTTC. Protein sequence: CASTGRVGSQETQYF.

The chain recombines TRBV29-1 with TRBJ2-5; TRBD2 aligns across 8 bases. Germline values: CDR1 SQVTM, CDR2 ANQGSEA. The CDR3 has 16 residues. V lost 2 bases to trimming and J lost 2 bases; unmatched junction nucleotides: 10. The CDR3 reads CSVERGGSGAQETQYF. In DNA, the CDR3 is TGCAGCGTTGAACGGGGGGGTAGCGGGGCTCAAGAGACCCAGTACTTC.

The chain couples TRBV20-1 to TRBJ1-2; no definite D call. Germline V CDR1 and CDR2: DFQATT, SNEGSKA (reference sequence). The CDR3 runs to 9 residues. The ends were cut back, 5 bases at V and 4 bases at J, with 2 bases in the middle. The CDR3 bases are TGCAGTGCTCTCTATGGCTACACCTTC. Protein: CSALYGYTF.

The CDR3 nucleotides read TGTGCCAGCAGCTTGGACAGGAACTATAATAATTTCTACAATGAGCAGTTCTTC. It is translated as CASSLDRNYNNFYNEQFF. The J gene is TRBJ2-1, the V gene TRBV5-4; maybe TRBD1 (5 bases). The CDR3 is 18 residues long. CDR1 is SGHNT and CDR2 is YYREEE in the germline V gene (reference sequence). V was clipped by 0 bases and J by 3 bases, with 19 bases between them.

V usage is TRBV19 and J usage is TRBJ2-3, with TRBD2 matching 9 bases. Germline CDR1 and CDR2: LNHDA and SQIVND (reference sequence). The CDR3 is 14 amino acids. The trim removed 8 bases at V and 0 bases at J, leaving 3 bases unmatched. The chain's CDR3 is CASSAGGSTDTQYF. The CDR3 nucleotides are TGTGCCAGTTCGGCGGGGGGGAGCACAGATACGCAGTATTTT. Complete variable domain (other parts from reference TRBV19 and TRBJ2-3): DGGITQSPKYLFRKEGQNVTLSCEQNLNHDAMYWYRQDPGQGLRLIYYSQIVNDFQKGDIAEGYSVSREKKESFPLTVTSAQKNPTAFYLCASSAGGSTDTQYFGPGTRLTVL.

To note about this clone: Germline and junction disagree at one end, which may indicate a read error. This chain uses TRBV4-3 with TRBJ1-2; a weak D match, TRBD1 (6 bases). The CDR3 consists of 15 residues. Germline values: CDR1 LGHNA, CDR2 YSLEER. CDR3 residues: CASNQNRVGDYGYTF. DNA for the CDR3: TGCGCCAGCAACCAAAACAGGGTTGGTGACTATGGCTACACCTTC.

The rearrangement joins TRBV5-1 to TRBJ2-3; D gene unclear. Germline-derived CDR1 and CDR2 are SGHRS and YFSETQ. V lost 2 bases, J lost 1 base, and 11 bases lay in between. The CDR3 length is 15 residues. The CDR3 sequence is CASSFAEIGTDTQYF. CDR3 in DNA: TGCGCCAGCAGCTTCGCGGAAATCGGCACAGATACGCAGTATTTT.

CDR3 sequence: CASDGGFVWPDTQYF. For the CDR3, the DNA is TGTGCCAGCGACGGGGGGTTTGTCTGGCCAGATACGCAGTATTTT. This chain links TRBV11-2 with TRBJ2-3; TRBD2 aligns across 7 bases. J lost 4 bases, V lost 8 bases, and 12 bases had no gene match. Per germline, CDR1 SGHAT and CDR2 FQNNGV. The CDR3 is made up of 15 amino acids.

The V and J genes are TRBV5-1 and TRBJ2-3; no clear D gene. The CDR3 totals 14 residues. Germline V CDR1 and CDR2: SGHRS, YFSETQ. Deletions cut 0 bases from V and 5 bases from J, with 10 bases between. CDR3 in amino acids: CASSLGRTEDTQYF. CDR3 bases: TGCGCCAGCAGCTTGGGGCGGACGGAAGATACGCAGTATTTT.

The chain recombines TRBV6-4 with TRBJ2-7, with 7 bases matching TRBD1. The CDR3 is 12 amino acids. Germline V lookup: CDR1 MRHNA, CDR2 SNTAGT. The ends lost 6 bases at V and 5 bases at J; junction bases unmatched: 4. The CDR3, as DNA: TGTGCCAGCAGGCCGACAGGGCACGAGCAGTACTTC. Translating gives CASRPTGHEQYF.

V gene TRBV6-6 combines with J gene TRBJ2-2; no definite D call. The CDR3 is 11 amino acids. Trimming took 6 bases from V and 6 from J, leaving 5 bases between them. Germline V lookup: CDR1 MNHNY, CDR2 SVGAGI (reference sequence). The CDR3 loop is CASSPSGELFF. CDR3 nucleotide sequence: TGTGCCAGCAGCCCCTCCGGGGAGCTGTTTTTT.

The chain combines TRBV5-1 with TRBJ2-5; D gene uncertain. The DNA end lines up better with TRBJ2-7; the J call may be wrong. CDR1 and CDR2 (germline): SGHRS, YFSETQ. The CDR3 spans 13 residues. The CDR3 loop reads CASSVGNLGEQYF. CDR3 DNA: TGCGCCAGCAGTGTTGGGAATCTCGGCGAGCAGTACTTC.

This chain joins TRBV19 and TRBJ2-7; TRBD1 matches 7 bases. The CDR3 covers 15 residues. The V and J ends lost 6 bases and 0 bases, in that order; junction bases with no gene match: 8. Looked up from germline, CDR1 is LNHDA and CDR2 is SQIVND (reference sequence). The CDR3 reads CASSAGPGGSYEQYF. The CDR3 DNA sequence: TGTGCCAGTAGCGCAGGGCCAGGGGGCTCCTACGAGCAGTACTTC.

This chain joins TRBV7-2 and TRBJ2-3, with TRBD2 identical over 8 bases. This CDR3 has 15 amino acids. J lost 10 bases, V lost 5 bases, and 14 bases had no gene match. Germline V gives CDR1 SGHTA, CDR2 FQGNSA. CDR3 nucleotides: TGTGCCAGCAGCCTTAACCGGGACTGGCGGGGGGCGCAGTATTTT. Amino acids: CASSLNRDWRGAQYF.

The CDR3 nucleotides read TGTGCCGCAAGAGACAGGGGACTATACGAGCAGTACTTC. Amino acids: CAARDRGLYEQYF. The rearrangement joins TRBV6-1 to TRBJ2-7, with D maybe TRBD1 (8 bases). The germline gives CDR1 MNHNS, CDR2 SASEGT. Trimming left V 11 bases short and J 4 bases short, with 18 bases between. The length of the CDR3 is 13 residues.

The gene calls are TRBV5-6 and TRBJ1-2; tentatively, D is TRBD1 (5 bases). From germline, CDR1 is SGHDT and CDR2 YYEEEE. V lost 4 bases and J lost 4, with 17 bases in between. The CDR3 has 15 residues. CDR3 DNA: TGTGCCAGCAGCCCTTCGCGGGGGGTTCTCTATGGCTACACCTTC. Translated: CASSPSRGVLYGYTF.

V usage is TRBV2 and J usage is TRBJ1-6; perhaps TRBD1 as D (5 bases). CDR1 and CDR2 (germline): SNHLY, FYNNEI. V was cut by 3 bases and J by 5 bases, with 14 bases left in between. This CDR3 contains 16 residues. CDR3 sequence: CASSEKGREDNSPLHF. The CDR3 DNA is TGTGCCAGCAGTGAGAAGGGGCGAGAAGATAATTCACCCCTCCACTTT.

CDR3 in DNA: TGCGCCAGCAGCCAAGGCATATTTAGTAACACTGAAGCTTTCTTT. It codes for CASSQGIFSNTEAFF. The chain links TRBV4-1 to TRBJ1-1; D gene ambiguous. Germline V gene data show CDR1 as MGHRA and CDR2 as YSYEKL. The CDR3 runs 15 residues. V dropped 1 base and J dropped 2 bases, with 11 bases sitting between them.

This chain joins TRBV11-2 and TRBJ2-7; perhaps TRBD2 as D (5 bases). In germline, CDR1 is SGHAT, CDR2 FQNNGV. The CDR3 spans 15 residues. Trimming shortened V by 0 bases and J by 2 bases, and 11 bases separated the two germline ends. As DNA, the CDR3 is TGTGCCAGCAGCTTAGAGGTTCAGCGGCCCTACGAGCAGTACTTC. Its protein is CASSLEVQRPYEQYF.

The chain is built from TRBV29-1 and TRBJ2-5; 15 bases match TRBD2. The ends lost 6 bases at V and 5 bases at J; junction bases unmatched: 7. In germline, CDR1 is SQVTM, CDR2 ANQGSEA. The CDR3 extends over 15 amino acids. Written as DNA, the CDR3 is TGCAGCGTACCCGGGACTAGCGGGGGGCAGGAGACCCAGTACTTC. This codes for CSVPGTSGGQETQYF.

This chain uses TRBV5-1 with TRBJ1-2, with D possibly matching TRBD1 (6 bases). The CDR3 loop spans 13 amino acids. With 0 bases removed from V and 5 bases from J, the gap between germline ends came to 8 bases. Germline V gives CDR1 SGHRS, CDR2 YFSETQ. CDR3 loop: CASSLGGRYGYTF. CDR3 coding DNA: TGCGCCAGCAGCTTGGGGGGGCGGTATGGCTACACCTTC. The full variable domain, its missing parts supplied by reference TRBV5-1 and TRBJ1-2, is KAGVTQTPRYLIKTRGQQVTLSCSPISGHRSVSWYQQTPGQGLQFLFEYFSETQRNKGNFPGRFSGRQFSNSRSEMNVSTLELGDSALYLCASSLGGRYGYTFGSGTRLTVV.

The chain uses TRBV2 and TRBJ2-2; D possibly matches TRBD1 or TRBD2 (6 bases each). V was shortened by 8 bases and J by 4 bases, with 17 bases between the two germline ends. CDR3 size: 15 residues. CDR1 and CDR2 from the germline V gene are SNHLY and FYNNEI. As DNA, the CDR3 is TGTGCCAGCCGGTTGGGGGGCGCGGGCACCGGGGAGCTGTTTTTT. Encoded protein: CASRLGGAGTGELFF.

CDR3 DNA sequence: TGTGCCAGCAGTTACGCAGGTAATAGCAATCAGCCCCAGCATTTT. Amino acids: CASSYAGNSNQPQHF. The chain recombines TRBV6-6 with TRBJ1-5, with D unresolved. Looked up from germline, CDR1 is MNHNY and CDR2 is SVGAGI (reference sequence). The V end was cut by 2 bases, the J end by 0 bases, with 8 bases between. The length of the CDR3 is 15 residues.

The chain recombines TRBV18 with TRBJ2-1; D possibly corresponds to TRBD2 (5 bases). Trimming removed 0 bases from V and 10 bases from J, with 16 bases in between. The CDR3 spans 15 residues. The V gene's germline CDR1 is KGHSH and CDR2 LQKENI. Here the CDR3 reads CASSPPPISRREQFF. CDR3 coding DNA: TGTGCCAGCTCACCACCCCCGATTTCAAGGAGGGAGCAGTTCTTC.